The 11 T cell receptor beta chains given below trace back to one sample, sequenced in a study of Ad26.COV2.S vaccination and SARS-CoV-2 variants. This sample's treatment: 19 received Ad26.COV2.S at low or high dose, single or two shots; about 5 received placebo; per-sample allocation not given. Sampling occurred on day 63 after the first vaccine or placebo injection. Assay used: immunoSEQ multiplex PCR; TCRdb lists only in-frame clones, some missing. This repertoire shows 430,000 or so clones, more than 80% found once; its top ten account for 10% to 15%. This material consisted of peripheral blood, taken in a trial of Ad26.COV2.S vaccine versus placebo. The receptor source for this set is a person aged 18-60 years who received the Ad26.COV2.S COVID-19 vaccine or a placebo.

This sequence joins TRBV9 and TRBJ2-2, with TRBD1 as a possible D gene (5 bases). Trimming pared 0 bases from V and 3 bases from J, leaving 9 bases between. This CDR3 contains 15 residues. CDR1 and CDR2 (germline): SGDLS, YYNGEE. The CDR3 DNA reads TGTGCCAGCAGCGTAGAGGGGTCCTACACCGGGGAGCTGTTTTTT. This translates into CASSVEGSYTGELFF.

The V call is TRBV6-5, the J call TRBJ1-1; D is unresolved. CDR3 size: 14 residues. Germline CDR1 MNHEY, CDR2 SVGAGI. Trimming shortened V by 5 bases and J by 5 bases, and 15 bases separated the two germline ends. CDR3 region: CASSRPPPRTEAFF. In DNA, the CDR3 is TGTGCCAGCAGTCGACCCCCGCCACGGACTGAAGCTTTCTTT.

This chain joins TRBV12-3 or TRBV12-4 and TRBJ2-1; TRBD1 is a possible D gene (5 bases). Trimming pared 0 bases from V and 8 bases from J, leaving 5 bases between. The CDR3 runs 12 residues. The CDR3 nucleotides read TGTGCCAGCAGTTTAGCCAGGGATGAGCAGTTCTTC. Translated, it gives CASSLARDEQFF.

The V and J genes are TRBV30 and TRBJ2-1; weak D call: TRBD2 (5 bases). CDR1 and CDR2 (germline): GTSNPN, SVGIG (reference sequence). V was cut by 0 bases and J by 10 bases, with 16 bases left in between. The CDR3 contains 14 residues. This CDR3 reads CAWSVVGVIREQFF. In DNA form, the CDR3 reads TGTGCCTGGAGTGTGGTGGGAGTAATACGGGAGCAGTTCTTC.

This clone was recorded a few times. J is TRBJ2-7 and V is TRBV4-3, with 10 bases matching TRBD2. The CDR3 length is 16 residues. Germline V CDR1 and CDR2: LGHNA, YSLEER. V gave up 1 base and J gave up 0 bases; unmatched junction bases: 3. The CDR3 here is CASSQGTSGNSYEQYF. In DNA, the CDR3 is TGCGCCAGCAGCCAAGGAACTAGCGGGAACTCCTACGAGCAGTACTTC.

The V and J genes are TRBV7-8 and TRBJ1-3; D ambiguous. CDR3 length equals 16 residues. V shed 6 bases and J shed 2 bases, with 17 bases lying between them. CDR1 is SGHVS and CDR2 is FQNEAQ in the germline V gene. CDR3 residues: CASRYDGSFAGNTIYF. CDR3 nucleotide sequence: TGTGCCAGCAGATATGACGGGTCGTTTGCTGGAAACACCATATATTTT.

This clone has more than one count but fewer than ten. V and J are TRBV7-9 and TRBJ1-6, with 7 bases identical to TRBD1. V was pared by 7 bases and J by 9 bases, with 9 bases of the junction left unmatched. Germline CDR1 is SEHNR and CDR2 is FQNEAQ (reference sequence). The CDR3 spans 14 residues. The CDR3 here is CASTSSTGLSPLHF. CDR3 DNA sequence: TGTGCCAGCACCTCATCGACAGGGCTTTCACCCCTCCACTTT.

V is TRBV15 and J is TRBJ2-4, with a possible D match to TRBD1 (5 bases). Trimming left V 1 base short and J 8 bases short, with 9 bases between. This CDR3 region has 13 residues. Germline CDR1 and CDR2: LNHNV and YYDKDF (reference sequence). The CDR3 region is CATSRGRVDIQYF. The DNA for the CDR3 is TGTGCCACCAGCAGAGGCAGGGTTGACATTCAGTACTTC.

V is TRBV14 and J is TRBJ2-7; 8 bases map to TRBD2. V lost 0 bases to trimming and J lost 4 bases; unmatched junction nucleotides: 5. The germline V gene has CDR1 SGHDN and CDR2 FVKESK. The CDR3 is made up of 15 amino acids. The CDR3 DNA follows: TGTGCCAGCAGCCAAGACGTGACTAGCGCATACGAGCAGTACTTC. Translated, it gives CASSQDVTSAYEQYF.

This clone was recorded a few times. The DNA for the CDR3 is TGTGCCAGCAGGACGGGGTTTAACTATGGCTACACCTTC. This gives the protein CASRTGFNYGYTF. The chain carries TRBV28 and TRBJ1-2; D gene unclear. Trimming stripped 6 bases from V and 1 base from J, with 9 bases between. CDR1 and CDR2 from the germline V gene are MDHEN and SYDVKM. The CDR3 covers 13 residues.

J is TRBJ2-2 and V is TRBV28; 7 nucleotides agree with TRBD1. Trimming removed 5 bases from V and 5 bases from J; junction bases left unmatched: 11. Germline V gene sequence: CDR1 MDHEN, CDR2 SYDVKM. The CDR3 totals 16 residues. The CDR3: CASSKRWDRTTGELFF. Here the CDR3 DNA reads TGTGCCAGCAGTAAACGTTGGGACAGAACGACCGGGGAGCTGTTTTTT.